This TCR beta chain originates from a study of blood T cell repertoires in COVID-19. TCRdb's table, derived via immunoSEQ multiplex PCR, lists solely in-frame clones and lacks some. Of 60,000 to 80,000 clones in the sample, roughly 84% were seen once. The CDR3 spans 16 residues. Germline trimming cut 8 bases from V and 6 bases from J; bases unmatched to any gene: 10. Germline values: CDR1 SGHVS, CDR2 FQNEAQ. J is TRBJ2-2 and V is TRBV7-8; TRBD2 aligns across 12 bases. The TCR originated in a man between 50 and 59 years old with active COVID-19. The sample consisted of peripheral blood. The CDR3 region has the DNA TGTGCCAGCGCACCTAGCGGGAGGGCCAGGGCCGGGGAGCTGTTTTTT. Encoded protein: CASAPSGRARAGELFF. The whole variable domain, filled in from reference TRBV7-8 and TRBJ2-2, reads GAGVSQSPRYKVAKRGQDVALRCDPISGHVSLFWYQQALGQGPEFLTYFQNEAQLDKSGLPSDRFFAERPEGSVSTLKIQRTQQEDSAVYLCASAPSGRARAGELFFGEGSRLTVL.